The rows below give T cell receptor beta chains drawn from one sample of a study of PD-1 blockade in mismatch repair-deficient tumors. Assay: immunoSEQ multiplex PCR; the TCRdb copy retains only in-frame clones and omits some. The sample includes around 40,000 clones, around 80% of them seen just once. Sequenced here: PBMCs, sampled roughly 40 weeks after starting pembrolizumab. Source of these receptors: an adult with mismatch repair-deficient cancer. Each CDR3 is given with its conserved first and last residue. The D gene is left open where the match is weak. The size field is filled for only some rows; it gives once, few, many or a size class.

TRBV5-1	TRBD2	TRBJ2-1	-	CASSAGLAGNEQFF	TGCGCCAGCAGCGCGGGACTAGCGGGAAATGAGCAGTTCTTC
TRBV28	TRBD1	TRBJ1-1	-	CASSRGQVVTEAFF	TGTGCCAGCAGTCGAGGACAGGTCGTCACTGAAGCTTTCTTT
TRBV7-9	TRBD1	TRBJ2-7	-	CANSLTTGPNEQYF	TGTGCCAACAGCTTAACGACAGGGCCGAACGAGCAGTACTTC
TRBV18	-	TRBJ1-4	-	CASSPQRGGTNEKLFF	TGTGCCAGCTCACCGCAAAGGGGCGGAACTAATGAAAAACTGTTTTTT
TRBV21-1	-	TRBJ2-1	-	CASSKVAGPNEQFF	TGTGCCAGCAGCAAAGTAGCGGGTCCAAATGAGCAGTTCTTC
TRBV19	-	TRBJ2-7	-	CASARIQGVEQYF	TGTGCCAGTGCCAGGATTCAAGGGGTCGAGCAGTACTTC
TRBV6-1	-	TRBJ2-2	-	CASSGNRAGELFF	TGTGCCAGCAGTGGTAACAGGGCCGGGGAGCTGTTTTTT
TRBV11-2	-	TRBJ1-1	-	CASSLAGMFEAFF	TGTGCCAGCAGCTTAGCGGGGATGTTTGAAGCTTTCTTT
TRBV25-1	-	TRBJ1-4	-	CATNGQFPNEKLFF	TGTGCCACCAACGGACAGTTTCCTAATGAAAAACTGTTTTTT
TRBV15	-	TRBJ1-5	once	CATSRAGAVNQPQHF	TGTGCCACCAGCAGGGCTGGAGCGGTCAATCAGCCCCAGCATTTT
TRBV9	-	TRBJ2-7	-	CASSPQAGQTYEQYF	TGTGCCAGCAGCCCCCAAGCGGGACAAACCTACGAGCAGTACTTC
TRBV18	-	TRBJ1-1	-	CASSPGRTPLNTEAFF	TGTGCCAGCTCACCAGGCAGAACACCTTTGAACACTGAAGCTTTCTTT
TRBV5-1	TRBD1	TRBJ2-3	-	CASSEPRRQGTSTDTQYF	TGCGCCAGCAGCGAACCCCGCCGACAGGGCACTAGCACAGATACGCAGTATTTT
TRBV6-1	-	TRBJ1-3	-	CASSENSAGTGNTIYF	TGTGCCAGCAGTGAGAACTCGGCAGGGACTGGAAACACCATATATTTT
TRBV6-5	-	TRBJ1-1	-	CASSYGSIRPNTEAFF	TGTGCCAGCAGTTACGGCAGTATCCGCCCCAACACTGAAGCTTTCTTT
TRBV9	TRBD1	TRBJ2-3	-	CASTVQGASDTQYF	TGTGCCAGCACCGTACAGGGGGCCTCAGATACGCAGTATTTT
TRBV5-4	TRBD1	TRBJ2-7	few	CASSLSRTGANRDEQYF	TGTGCCAGCAGCTTAAGTCGGACAGGGGCAAATAGGGACGAGCAGTACTTC
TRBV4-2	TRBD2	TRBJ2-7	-	CASSQELAGIEQYF	TGTGCCAGCAGCCAAGAACTAGCGGGAATCGAGCAGTACTTC
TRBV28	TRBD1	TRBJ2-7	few	CASSSRTGGNDEQYF	TGTGCCAGCAGTTCCCGGACAGGGGGCAACGACGAGCAGTACTTC
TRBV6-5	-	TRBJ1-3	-	CADMAETGNTIYF	TGTGCCGATATGGCCGAAACTGGAAACACCATATATTTT
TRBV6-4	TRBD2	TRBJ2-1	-	CASSEVGLAGSYNEQFF	TGTGCCAGCAGTGAAGTGGGACTAGCGGGCTCCTACAATGAGCAGTTCTTC
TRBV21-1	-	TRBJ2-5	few	CASSWDMEIQETQYF	TGTGCCAGCAGCTGGGACATGGAAATCCAAGAGACCCAGTACTTC
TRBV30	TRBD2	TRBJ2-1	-	CAWSGRLRDNEQFF	TGTGCCTGGAGCGGGAGGCTCCGGGACAATGAGCAGTTCTTC
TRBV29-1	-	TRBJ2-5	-	CSVEQGSGTQYF	TGCAGCGTTGAACAGGGGTCTGGGACCCAGTACTTC
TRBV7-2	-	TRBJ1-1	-	CASSLYSGAWGEAFF	TGTGCCAGCAGCTTATATTCAGGGGCCTGGGGTGAAGCTTTCTTT
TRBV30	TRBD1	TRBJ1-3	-	CAWRITGGRNTIYF	TGTGCCTGGAGAATAACAGGGGGCCGAAACACCATATATTTT
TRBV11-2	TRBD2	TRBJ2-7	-	CASSLGLAGPTSSYEQYF	TGTGCCAGCAGCTTAGGACTAGCGGGACCTACTAGCTCCTACGAGCAGTACTTC
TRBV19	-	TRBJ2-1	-	CASSIGSTYNEQFF	TGTGCCAGTAGTATAGGGAGCACCTACAATGAGCAGTTCTTC
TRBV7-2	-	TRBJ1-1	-	CASSLDPPRAFF	TGTGCCAGCAGCTTAGACCCCCCGCGGGCTTTCTTT
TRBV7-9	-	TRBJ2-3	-	CASSLTDSGHTQYF	TGTGCCAGCAGCTTAACAGACTCAGGGCATACGCAGTATTTT
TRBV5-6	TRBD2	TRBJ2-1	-	CASSLVTGGEFF	TGTGCCAGCAGCTTGGTGACCGGGGGGGAGTTCTTC
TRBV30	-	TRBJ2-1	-	CAWTAGVGRTDNEQFF	TGTGCCTGGACCGCAGGGGTGGGAAGGACTGACAATGAGCAGTTCTTC
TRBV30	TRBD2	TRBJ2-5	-	CAWSGTGGETQYF	TGTGCCTGGAGTGGTACGGGAGGGGAGACCCAGTACTTC
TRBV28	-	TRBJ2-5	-	CASSAQPGVGGETQYF	TGTGCCAGCAGTGCCCAACCAGGGGTCGGCGGGGAGACCCAGTACTTC
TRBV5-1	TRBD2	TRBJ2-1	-	CASSLSGNAGNEQFF	TGCGCCAGCAGCTTAAGCGGGAATGCTGGCAATGAGCAGTTCTTC
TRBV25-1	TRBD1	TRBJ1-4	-	CASSEYRGTAYEKLFF	TGTGCCAGCAGTGAATATAGGGGGACAGCGTATGAAAAACTGTTTTTT
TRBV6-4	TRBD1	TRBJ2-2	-	CASITFRGPNGELFF	TGTGCCAGCATCACCTTCAGGGGGCCGAACGGGGAGCTGTTTTTT
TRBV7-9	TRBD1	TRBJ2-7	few	CASSRAGGADEQYF	TGTGCCAGCAGCCGCGCAGGGGGCGCAGACGAGCAGTACTTC
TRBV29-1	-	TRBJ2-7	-	CSVEVVTLFYEQYF	TGCAGCGTTGAAGTGGTGACTTTATTTTACGAGCAGTACTTC
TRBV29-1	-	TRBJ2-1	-	CSVDRLSSYNEQFF	TGCAGCGTTGATCGTCTAAGCTCCTACAATGAGCAGTTCTTC
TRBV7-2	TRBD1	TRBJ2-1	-	CASSQQGIGDEQFF	TGTGCCAGCAGCCAACAGGGGATCGGAGATGAGCAGTTCTTC
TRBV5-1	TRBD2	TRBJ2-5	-	CASSLEWSSGQETQYF	TGCGCCAGCAGCTTGGAGTGGTCTAGCGGGCAGGAGACCCAGTACTTC
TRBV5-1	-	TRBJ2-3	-	CASSSTGIADTQYF	TGCGCCAGCAGCTCGACGGGAATCGCAGATACGCAGTATTTT
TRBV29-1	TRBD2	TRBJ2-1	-	CSVGSTSYGGDEQFF	TGCAGCGTTGGGTCTACTAGCTACGGGGGGGATGAGCAGTTCTTC
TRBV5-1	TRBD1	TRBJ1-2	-	CASSLSGGYGYTF	TGCGCCAGCAGCTTATCAGGGGGATATGGCTACACCTTC
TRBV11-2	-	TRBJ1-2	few	CASSLGAGVYGYTF	TGTGCCAGCAGCTTAGGCGCAGGGGTGTATGGCTACACCTTC
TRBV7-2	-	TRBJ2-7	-	CASSLGPGAYEQYF	TGTGCCAGCAGCTTAGGTCCGGGGGCCTACGAGCAGTACTTC
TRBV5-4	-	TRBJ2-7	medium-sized	CASNLWGSPNEQYF	TGTGCCAGCAACCTATGGGGCTCCCCGAACGAGCAGTACTTC
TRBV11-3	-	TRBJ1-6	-	CASSINGGTGSPLHF	TGTGCCAGCTCGATAAACGGGGGGACGGGGTCACCCCTCCACTTT
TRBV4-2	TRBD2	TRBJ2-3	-	CASSQGSSGSGTDTQYF	TGTGCCAGCAGCCAGGGGTCAAGCGGGAGTGGTACAGATACGCAGTATTTT
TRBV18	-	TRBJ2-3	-	CASSPVPQGRMGDTQYF	TGTGCCAGCTCACCAGTTCCCCAGGGTAGGATGGGAGATACGCAGTATTTT
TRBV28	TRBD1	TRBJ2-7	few	CASSFQIRDRGPYEQYF	TGTGCCAGCAGTTTCCAAATCCGGGACAGGGGTCCCTACGAGCAGTACTTC
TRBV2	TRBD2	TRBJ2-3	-	CASSDPEYSGRAEDTQYF	TGTGCCAGCAGTGACCCGGAGTACAGCGGGAGGGCCGAAGATACGCAGTATTTT
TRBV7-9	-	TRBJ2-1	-	CASSFVGGSGEQFF	TGTGCCAGCAGCTTCGTCGGAGGATCCGGTGAGCAGTTCTTC
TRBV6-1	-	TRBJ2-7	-	CASSEGSSYEQYF	TGTGCCAGCAGTGAGGGGAGCTCCTACGAGCAGTACTTC